This T cell receptor beta chain was captured in a study of radiation and T cells in renal cell carcinoma. Here immunoSEQ multiplex PCR was the method, and the copy in TCRdb shows in-frame clones only, minus some. This table has some 100,000 clones, approximately 80% appearing once. V shed 6 bases and J shed 5 bases, with 11 bases lying between them. This CDR3 region has 13 residues. In germline, CDR1 is LNHDA, CDR2 SQIVND (reference sequence). Noted time point: baseline pretreatment blood. Treatment noted: 15 Gy SBRT to primary tumor, nephrectomy 4 weeks later. The rearrangement joins TRBV19 to TRBJ2-1; D is unresolved. The sequence was collected from a man in his sixties with renal cell carcinoma. Sequenced material: blood, taken from a patient whose treatment included radiotherapy and nephrectomy. The CDR3 is CASSRRLDNEQFF. CDR3 nucleotides: TGTGCCAGTAGCCGCCGACTGGACAATGAGCAGTTCTTC.